These T cell receptor beta chains were read from a single sample in a study of post-analysis software for immune sequencing data. TCRdb used MiXCR to reprocess the PCR reads, holding one entry per CDR3 protein. The sample shows 750,000 to 900,000 distinct CDR3 sequences, approximately 44% of them seen only once. Sequencing was performed on blood. The receptors derive from a girl aged 10 to 17 with multiple sclerosis. The CDR3 runs from the conserved cysteine through the conserved F or W. The D gene is left open where the match is weak. A row's size may be missing; if present it is once, few, many or a size class.

V	D	size	J	CDR3	DNA
TRBV7-6	.	.	TRBJ2-7	CASSPSSPADEQYF	TGTGCCAGCAGCCCAAGCTCTCCAGCGGACGAGCAGTACTTC
TRBV15	.	few	TRBJ2-1	CATSRGTRQVSRSDEQFF	TGTGCCACCAGCAGAGGAACCCGACAGGTCAGTCGCTCCGATGAGCAGTTCTTC
TRBV7-2	.	few	TRBJ2-1	CASSLLASSYNEQFF	TGTGCCAGCAGCTTACTAGCGAGCTCCTACAATGAGCAGTTCTTC
TRBV11-2	.	many	TRBJ2-7	CASSLDELAPYEQYF	TGTGCCAGCAGCCTAGATGAGCTAGCACCCTACGAGCAGTACTTC
TRBV4-1	.	.	TRBJ2-5	CASSRETIQETQYF	TGCGCCAGCAGCCGAGAAACTATCCAAGAGACCCAGTACTTC
TRBV7-9	.	.	TRBJ2-3	CASSVDGTYTDTQYF	TGTGCCAGCAGCGTTGACGGGACCTACACAGATACGCAGTATTTT
TRBV29-1	.	.	TRBJ2-5	CSVVKGGGTGETQYF	TGCAGCGTTGTTAAAGGGGGAGGTACTGGGGAGACCCAGTACTTC
TRBV7-8	.	few	TRBJ2-1	CASSLDGVASYNEQFF	TGTGCCAGCAGCTTAGATGGGGTAGCTAGCTACAATGAGCAGTTCTTC
TRBV20-1	.	.	TRBJ2-1	CSARESFGNNEQFF	TGCAGTGCTAGAGAGTCATTCGGGAACAATGAGCAGTTCTTC
TRBV13	TRBD2	.	TRBJ2-7	CASSLGLPSGRAWEQYF	TGTGCCAGCAGCTTAGGGCTACCGAGCGGGAGGGCTTGGGAGCAGTACTTC
TRBV3-1	.	.	TRBJ1-2	CASSFTQGKYGYTF	TGTGCCAGCAGCTTTACGCAGGGGAAGTATGGCTACACCTTC
TRBV15	.	.	TRBJ2-5	CATSRDLAVGGQETQYF	TGTGCCACCAGCAGAGATCTCGCCGTAGGGGGACAAGAGACCCAGTACTTC
TRBV2	TRBD1	.	TRBJ2-7	CASSVLGTADYEQYF	TGTGCCAGCAGTGTCCTAGGGACAGCCGATTACGAGCAGTACTTC
TRBV12-3/TRBV12-4	.	.	TRBJ1-5	CASSTGYNQPQHF	TGTGCCAGCAGTACAGGGTACAATCAGCCCCAGCATTTT
TRBV12-3/TRBV12-4	.	.	TRBJ1-2	CASSLVGQGHGCTF	TGTGCCAGCAGTTTGGTGGGCCAGGGGCATGGCTGCACCTTC
TRBV29-1	.	few	TRBJ2-1	CSVPYWPPKSYNEQFF	TGCAGCGTCCCGTATTGGCCCCCCAAATCCTACAATGAGCAGTTCTTC
TRBV7-9	TRBD1	once	TRBJ2-7	CASSGSNRDRVYEQYF	TGTGCCAGCAGCGGCTCGAACCGGGACAGGGTCTACGAGCAGTACTTC
TRBV5-6	.	.	TRBJ1-2	CASSYVRGYTF	TGTGCCAGCAGCTACGTACGGGGCTACACCTTC
TRBV6-4	TRBD2	.	TRBJ2-2	CASQDQAGATGELFF	TGTGCCAGCCAAGATCAAGCGGGAGCGACCGGGGAGCTGTTTTTT
TRBV12-3/TRBV12-4	.	.	TRBJ2-7	CANRLSYEQYF	TGTGCCAACAGACTCTCCTACGAGCAGTACTTC
TRBV7-2	.	few	TRBJ1-1	CASSPGAGIEAFF	TGTGCCAGCAGCCCGGGGGCGGGGATTGAAGCTTTCTTT
TRBV20-1	.	.	TRBJ2-3	CVAPGMDTQYF	TGCGTGGCTCCTGGGATGGATACGCAGTATTTT
TRBV20-1	.	.	TRBJ2-7	CSARDVTSTYEQYF	TGCAGTGCTAGAGACGTGACAAGCACCTACGAGCAGTACTTC
TRBV28	TRBD1	.	TRBJ2-7	CASSLAGQGGDEQYF	TGTGCCAGCAGTTTAGCGGGACAGGGGGGCGACGAGCAGTACTTC
TRBV29-1	.	.	TRBJ1-2	CRPPPCQRTNYGYTF	TGCAGGCCGCCCCCCTGTCAGAGGACTAACTATGGCTACACCTTC
TRBV27	TRBD1	.	TRBJ1-2	CASKGTGALRNYGYTF	TGTGCCAGCAAGGGGACAGGGGCCCTAAGAAACTATGGCTACACCTTC
TRBV27	.	few	TRBJ1-4	CASSLNEKLFF	TGTGCCAGCAGCCTTAATGAAAAACTGTTTTTT
TRBV5-8	.	once	TRBJ2-1	CASSSRGLDGQTQFF	TGTGCCAGCAGCAGCCGCGGACTAGACGGACAGACCCAGTTCTTC